This T cell receptor (beta chain) derives from a study of cytomegalovirus exposure and HLA in healthy donors. Whole-study results and caveats: Earlier findings revealed that most TCR beta V segments proved productive either about 87% or about 30% of the time. TRBV6-2, TRBV6-3 and some other V segments were unresolvable in 87-base-pair reads. There were reportedly fewer N-insertions in an Asian-associated ancestry cluster than the approximately 630-donor mean, in a later analysis.

Participants comprised healthy donors of bone marrow. Concerning this clone itself: As yet, its antigen is unknown.

The PCR used 60 Vbeta and 13 Jbeta primers. The table came from immunoSEQ multiplex PCR; TCRdb's copy has only in-frame clones and leaves some out. The sample carries 150,000 to 200,000 clones, nearly 80% recorded once. The CDR3 sequence is 14 residues long. Trimming took off 4 bases at V and 3 bases at J, with 10 bases between the two ends. Per the germline V gene, CDR1 is MGHRA and CDR2 is YSYEKL. This sequence joins TRBV4-1 and TRBJ2-1; D gene ambiguous. Input material: PBMCs. The receptor was isolated from a woman between 50 and 59 years old in good health and CMV-seropositive. As DNA, the CDR3 is TGCGCCAGCAGCCCCCAACAGATCTACAATGAGCAGTTCTTC. Translation gives CASSPQQIYNEQFF.